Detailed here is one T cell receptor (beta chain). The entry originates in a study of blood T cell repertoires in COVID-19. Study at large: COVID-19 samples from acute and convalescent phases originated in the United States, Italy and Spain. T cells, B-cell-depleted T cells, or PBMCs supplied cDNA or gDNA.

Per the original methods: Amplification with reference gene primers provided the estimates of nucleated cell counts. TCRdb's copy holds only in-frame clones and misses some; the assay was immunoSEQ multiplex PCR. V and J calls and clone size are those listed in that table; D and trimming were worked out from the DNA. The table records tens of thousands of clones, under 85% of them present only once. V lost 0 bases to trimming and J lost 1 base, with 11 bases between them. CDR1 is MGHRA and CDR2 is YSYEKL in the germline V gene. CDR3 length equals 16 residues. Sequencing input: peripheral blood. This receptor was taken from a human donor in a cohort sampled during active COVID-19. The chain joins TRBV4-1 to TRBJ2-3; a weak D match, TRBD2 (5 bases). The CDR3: CASSQERGYGTDTQYF. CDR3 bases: TGCGCCAGCAGCCAAGAGAGAGGGTACGGCACAGATACGCAGTATTTT.